Each of the 18 T cell receptor beta chains below was sequenced from the same sample in a study of T cells expressing NK-cell markers. With the 5' RACE reads reprocessed, TCRdb shows one record per CDR3 protein and no DNA. The sample spans about 550,000 distinct CDR3 sequences; the ten largest clones claim approximately 3.6%. Material: blood T cells: a sorted CD56 or NKG2C T cell subset, CD4+ or CD8+ T cells, or bulk PBMC T cells (not recorded which). These receptors were taken from a man aged 18 to 30 in good health.

This rearrangement joins TRBV7-2 to TRBJ2-7; the D gene TCRdb calls, TRBD1, cannot be checked with no DNA. Per the germline V gene, CDR1 is SGHTA and CDR2 is FQGNSA. CDR3 length: 16 amino acids. CDR3 region: CASSLDSGGSSYEQYF.

This chain joins TRBV12-3 or TRBV12-4 and TRBJ1-1; the D call from TCRdb, TRBD1, cannot be confirmed without DNA. The CDR3 is 14 residues long. CDR3 amino acids: CASSLGGPVTEAFF.

V gene TRBV6-2 or TRBV6-3 combines with J gene TRBJ2-1; TCRdb's D gene call, TRBD1, goes unchecked for lack of DNA. The germline CDR1 and CDR2 sequences are MNHEY and SVGEGT. This CDR3 region has 13 residues. The CDR3 region is CAIRATSYNEQFF.

The V gene is TRBV6-5, the J gene TRBJ1-1; TCRdb selects TRBD1, and the lack of DNA leaves this call unchecked. The CDR3 consists of 15 residues. Per germline, CDR1 MNHEY and CDR2 SVGAGI. CDR3 protein: CASSLGGKFNTEAFF.

The CDR3 loop reads CASSIAGRGSYNEQFF. The chain combines TRBV19 with TRBJ2-1; TCRdb selects TRBD2, and the lack of DNA leaves this call unchecked. The CDR3 consists of 16 residues. The germline CDR1 and CDR2 sequences are LNHDA and SQIVND (reference sequence).

The chain couples TRBV20-1 to TRBJ1-2; TCRdb outputs TRBD1, but without DNA this stays unchecked. Germline-derived CDR1 and CDR2 are DFQATT and SNEGSKA (reference sequence). The length of the CDR3 is 14 residues. This CDR3 is CSARPLGGGYGYTF.

This chain uses TRBV10-3 with TRBJ2-1; TCRdb names TRBD1, which stays unverified in the absence of DNA. The CDR3 spans 12 residues. Germline-derived CDR1 and CDR2 are ENHRY and SYGVKD. The CDR3 protein is CAVGQGMNEQFF.

The chain is built from TRBV27 and TRBJ2-7; TCRdb gives TRBD2 as the D gene, but with no DNA this cannot be confirmed. Germline V gene sequence: CDR1 MNHEY, CDR2 SMNVEV (reference sequence). The CDR3 consists of 16 residues. The CDR3 sequence: CASSLWKAGGPGEQYF.

The chain uses TRBV5-1 and TRBJ2-6; TCRdb reports TRBD2, a call that lacks DNA to check it against. Germline-derived CDR1 and CDR2 are SGHRS and YFSETQ. The CDR3 spans 18 residues. Here the CDR3 reads CASSPLAGGLSGANVLTF.

The gene calls are TRBV19 and TRBJ1-1; the D call from TCRdb, TRBD1, cannot be confirmed without DNA. The CDR3 covers 15 residues. CDR1 and CDR2 (germline): LNHDA, SQIVND (reference sequence). CDR3 sequence reads: CASSRAFVGETEAFF.

V is TRBV12-3 or TRBV12-4 and J is TRBJ2-6; TCRdb selects TRBD2, and the lack of DNA leaves this call unchecked. The CDR3 sequence is 14 residues long. CDR3 residues: CASTTSAGANVLTF.

The chain links TRBV5-1 to TRBJ2-1; TCRdb reports TRBD1, a call that lacks DNA to check it against. The CDR3 covers 15 residues. Germline values: CDR1 SGHRS, CDR2 YFSETQ. CDR3 loop: CASSEATGANNEQFF.

CDR3: CASSYGTGPDTQYF. V is TRBV6-5 and J is TRBJ2-3; TCRdb outputs TRBD1, but without DNA this stays unchecked. The length of the CDR3 is 14 residues. The V gene's germline CDR1 is MNHEY and CDR2 SVGAGI.

V is TRBV7-2 and J is TRBJ1-5; TCRdb's D call of TRBD1 is untestable without DNA. Germline V gene lookup returns CDR1 SGHTA and CDR2 FQGNSA. The CDR3 consists of 15 residues. CDR3: CASSPGQGKSQPQHF.

This chain connects TRBV5-5 to TRBJ1-2; the D call from TCRdb, TRBD1, cannot be confirmed without DNA. The CDR3 is made up of 15 amino acids. Germline V lookup: CDR1 SGHKS, CDR2 YYEKEE (reference sequence). CDR3 in amino acids: CASSLGQGEDYGYTF.

The chain couples TRBV7-2 to TRBJ2-7; TCRdb picks TRBD1, but there is no DNA to check that call. The germline gives CDR1 SGHTA, CDR2 FQGNSA. The CDR3 totals 14 residues. The CDR3 sequence: CASVTRESPYEQYF.

The chain joins TRBV7-9 to TRBJ1-2; as DNA is missing, the TRBD1 call by TCRdb cannot be tested. The germline V gene encodes CDR1 SEHNR and CDR2 FQNEAQ (reference sequence). The CDR3 loop spans 13 amino acids. The CDR3 loop is CASSEGVTAGYTF. Together with reference TRBV7-9 and TRBJ1-2, the CDR3 gives the full variable domain: DTGVSQNPRHKITKRGQNVTFRCDPISEHNRLYWYRQTLGQGPEFLTYFQNEAQLEKSRLLSDRFSAERPKGSFSTLEIQRTEQGDSAMYLCASSEGVTAGYTFGSGTRLTVV.

The chain has TRBV27 and TRBJ1-2. CDR1 is MNHEY, CDR2 SMNVEV, per germline (reference sequence). The CDR3 consists of 15 residues. This CDR3 reads CASSLYLGNKDGYTF.